A few counts support the clone carrying this TCR beta chain. The CDR3 is 11 amino acids. Germline CDR1 SGDLS, CDR2 YYNGEE. Between the trimmed V and J ends, which lost 7 bases and 7 bases, there was a span of 11 bases. The sample originates from a study of blood T cells in healthy people across ages. A sample-barcoded 5' primer and a J-beta primer mix were used in a second PCR of roughly 7 to 11 cycles. Sequencing of every sample gave 2.5 million or more CDR3-containing paired-end reads. A single record per CDR3 protein comes from TCRdb applying MiXCR to the 5' RACE reads. The table shows just under 750,000 distinct CDR3 sequences, with over 20% occurring only once.

The source is a man aged 65-85 years in good health. The sample was blood. J is TRBJ1-2 and V is TRBV9; D is ambiguous. In DNA form, the CDR3 reads TGTGCCAGCCTTTCACGGGGTGGCTACACCTTC. It codes for CASLSRGGYTF.